The next 24 T cell receptor beta chains were all read from a single sample in a study of blood T cell repertoires in COVID-19. The table came from immunoSEQ multiplex PCR; TCRdb's copy has only in-frame clones and leaves some out. There are roughly 52,000 clones in the sample; over 75% occur only once, and roughly 11% lies in the top ten. The sequencing input was peripheral blood. The source is an older man with COVID-19, enrolled during active disease.

This clone has more than one count but fewer than ten. As DNA, the CDR3 is TGTGCCAGCAGCTTAAGTCCTACAGGGGATCAAGAGACCCAGTACTTC. This codes for CASSLSPTGDQETQYF. The chain has TRBV7-3 and TRBJ2-5; 7 bases match TRBD1. The ends lost 1 base at V and 2 bases at J; junction bases unmatched: 7. CDR1 and CDR2 (germline): SGHTA, FQGTGA. The length of the CDR3 is 16 residues.

The rearrangement links TRBV19 to TRBJ2-1; 9 positions agree with TRBD2. The germline V gene encodes CDR1 LNHDA and CDR2 SQIVND (reference sequence). CDR3 length equals 17 residues. V shed 4 bases and J 7 bases; nucleotides not matched to a gene: 14. CDR3 nucleotide sequence: TGTGCCAGTAGTACTCCCGGGCTAGCGGGGCGGGGGAATGAGCAGTTCTTC. Protein sequence: CASSTPGLAGRGNEQFF.

The chain links TRBV7-7 to TRBJ2-5, with D possibly being TRBD1 (5 bases). Germline V gene data show CDR1 as SSHAT and CDR2 as FNYEAQ (reference sequence). V shed 3 bases and J shed 1 base, with 12 bases lying between them. The CDR3 is 15 residues long. CDR3 sequence (DNA): TGTGCCAGCAGCTTTGGACACCCACCCCAAGAGACCCAGTACTTC. It specifies CASSFGHPPQETQYF.

The chain joins TRBV19 to TRBJ1-2; D gene unclear. Trimming took 7 bases from V and 2 from J, leaving 8 bases between them. In germline, CDR1 is LNHDA, CDR2 SQIVND (reference sequence). CDR3 length equals 12 residues. Here the CDR3 DNA reads TGTGCCAGTAAAGCTAACAACTATGGCTACACCTTC. Translation: CASKANNYGYTF.

This clone was seen only a few times. The J gene is TRBJ1-2, the V gene TRBV27, with 8 bases identical to TRBD1. The CDR3 spans 12 residues. Germline-derived CDR1 and CDR2 are MNHEY and SMNVEV (reference sequence). The J segment lost 8 bases and the V segment lost 6 bases, leaving 5 bases of the junction unmatched. The CDR3 sequence: CASRPDRGGYTF. CDR3 DNA sequence: TGTGCCAGCAGGCCAGACAGGGGCGGCTACACCTTC.

The genes are TRBV29-1 and TRBJ2-2, with D possibly matching TRBD1 (5 bases). Trimming cost V 8 bases and J 2 bases, with 15 bases left between them. Per the germline V gene, CDR1 is SQVTM and CDR2 is ANQGSEA. The CDR3 consists of 14 residues. This CDR3 reads CSTQGVQNTGELFF. In DNA form, the CDR3 reads TGCAGCACCCAAGGGGTCCAAAACACCGGGGAGCTGTTTTTT.

This chain uses TRBV6-7 with TRBJ1-1; D is undetermined. TRBV6-7 is marked as an open reading frame, function uncertain. Trimming cost V 0 bases and J 3 bases, with 8 bases left between them. This CDR3 spans 14 amino acids. The CDR3, as DNA: TGTGCCAGCAGTTACTCGAGGGCTTACACTGAAGCTTTCTTT. It yields the protein CASSYSRAYTEAFF.

The rearrangement joins TRBV7-8 to TRBJ1-1, with D unclear. Looked up from germline, CDR1 is SGHVS and CDR2 is FQNEAQ. Trimming left V 1 base short and J 5 bases short, with 17 bases between. This CDR3 region has 16 residues. The CDR3 sequence: CASSLVGPGGRTEAFF. CDR3 nucleotide sequence: TGTGCCAGCAGCTTAGTGGGCCCAGGAGGTCGGACTGAAGCTTTCTTT.

The rearrangement joins TRBV4-2 to TRBJ1-1; 8 bases align to TRBD1. CDR1 LGHNA and CDR2 YNFKEQ come from the germline V gene. Trimming at V came to 5 bases and at J to 3 bases, leaving 8 bases not matched to a gene. The CDR3 is 15 amino acids. The CDR3 nucleotides are TGTGCCAGCAGCAAGACAGGGGAAGGGGACACTGAAGCTTTCTTT. Its translation is CASSKTGEGDTEAFF.

The chain recombines TRBV4-2 with TRBJ2-5; TRBD2 agrees at 8 bases. The CDR3 contains 13 residues. Trimming at V came to 8 bases and at J to 5 bases, leaving 7 bases not matched to a gene. Germline V lookup: CDR1 LGHNA, CDR2 YNFKEQ. The DNA for the CDR3 is TGTGCCAGCGCCACTAGCGGTAAGGAGACCCAGTACTTC. It specifies CASATSGKETQYF.

J is TRBJ2-2 and V is TRBV14, with D tentatively TRBD2 (5 bases). In germline, CDR1 is SGHDN, CDR2 FVKESK. V lost 1 base and J lost 5, with 8 bases in between. CDR3 length: 14 residues. The CDR3 nucleotides are TGTGCCAGCAGCCAAGCTAGAGGGACCGGGGAGCTGTTTTTT. Amino acids: CASSQARGTGELFF.

The CDR3 region is CASSDGIHQPQHF. CDR3 sequence (DNA): TGTGCCAGCAGCGACGGGATACATCAGCCCCAGCATTTT. This sequence joins TRBV9 and TRBJ1-5; D gene ambiguous. The V end lost 3 bases, the J end lost 5 bases, and 9 bases lay between the germline ends. The germline gives CDR1 SGDLS, CDR2 YYNGEE. The CDR3 extends over 13 amino acids.

The V and J genes are TRBV15 and TRBJ2-7; weak D call: TRBD2 (7 bases). Per the germline V gene, CDR1 is LNHNV and CDR2 is YYDKDF (reference sequence). This CDR3 spans 15 amino acids. Trimming shortened V by 4 bases and J by 5 bases, and 18 bases separated the two germline ends. This chain's CDR3 is CATSTPYGGGDEQYF. CDR3 nucleotides: TGTGCCACCAGCACGCCATATGGCGGGGGCGACGAGCAGTACTTC.

This clone showed up just a few times. The V and J genes are TRBV7-2 and TRBJ1-1, with no clear D. CDR1 and CDR2 (germline): SGHTA, FQGNSA. The V and J ends lost 5 bases and 5 bases respectively, with 15 bases between them. The CDR3 has 14 residues. CDR3: CASSTGSGGTEAFF. As DNA, the CDR3 is TGTGCCAGCAGCACCGGGAGCGGAGGGACTGAAGCTTTCTTT.

This clone is labeled as medium-sized. The J gene is TRBJ1-2, the V gene TRBV7-2, with D unclear. This CDR3 has 10 amino acids. Germline values: CDR1 SGHTA, CDR2 FQGNSA. V was clipped by 6 bases and J by 5 bases, with 4 bases between them. Written as DNA, the CDR3 is TGTGCCAGCAGTTCTTATGGCTACACCTTC. Protein: CASSSYGYTF.

Only a few counts were recorded for this clone. The V gene is TRBV4-1, the J gene TRBJ1-3; 7 nucleotides line up with TRBD1. Germline V gene lookup returns CDR1 MGHRA and CDR2 YSYEKL. Trimming took 2 bases from V and 5 from J; bases not matched to a gene: 3. CDR3 length: 14 residues. The CDR3 DNA sequence: TGCGCCAGCAGCCAAACGACAGGGAGAAACACCATATATTTT. The encoded protein is CASSQTTGRNTIYF.

The chain links TRBV5-6 to TRBJ1-1, with no clear D. The V gene lost 2 bases and the J gene lost 2 bases, with 10 bases spanning the gap. The CDR3 spans 14 residues. From germline, CDR1 is SGHDT and CDR2 YYEEEE. CDR3 sequence: CASSFSAANTEAFF. CDR3 coding DNA: TGTGCCAGCAGCTTTTCGGCGGCAAACACTGAAGCTTTCTTT.

The sample holds a few counts of this clone. This chain connects TRBV5-1 to TRBJ1-1, with TRBD1 as a possible D gene (6 bases). V lost 0 bases, J lost 11 bases, and 11 bases lay in between. Germline V gene lookup returns CDR1 SGHRS and CDR2 YFSETQ. The length of the CDR3 is 12 residues. CDR3 region: CASSLAGEWAFF. The CDR3 nucleotides read TGCGCCAGCAGCTTGGCAGGGGAATGGGCTTTCTTT.

This clone was recorded once. The rearrangement joins TRBV7-3 to TRBJ2-5; possibly TRBD2 for D (6 bases). This CDR3 spans 13 amino acids. The V and J ends lost 5 bases and 3 bases respectively, with 10 bases between them. Germline assignment: CDR1 SGHTA and CDR2 FQGTGA. The chain's CDR3 is CASSPEREETQYF. CDR3 coding DNA: TGTGCCAGCAGCCCCGAGCGGGAAGAGACCCAGTACTTC.

The rearrangement joins TRBV29-1 to TRBJ2-3; 8 nucleotides match TRBD1. The CDR3 length is 14 residues. The germline V gene encodes CDR1 SQVTM and CDR2 ANQGSEA. Trimming cost V 4 bases and J 7 bases; bases outside gene matches: 10. CDR3 protein: CSVVLTDRGYTQYF. In DNA form, the CDR3 reads TGCAGCGTTGTACTTACCGACAGGGGCTATACGCAGTATTTT.

V is TRBV11-2 and J is TRBJ2-7, with TRBD2 matching 8 bases. Trimming removed 1 base from V and 7 bases from J; junction bases left unmatched: 9. The CDR3 sequence is 15 residues long. Germline V gene data show CDR1 as SGHAT and CDR2 as FQNNGV. The CDR3 region is CASSLGPGGRREQYV. The CDR3 DNA reads as TGTGCCAGCAGCTTAGGGCCGGGGGGGCGCCGGGAGCAGTACGTC.

This rearrangement joins TRBV5-4 to TRBJ2-7; possible D gene TRBD2, 5 bases. The CDR3 has 13 amino acids. Germline V lookup: CDR1 SGHNT, CDR2 YYREEE (reference sequence). V gave up 4 bases and J gave up 3 bases, with 11 bases separating them. The CDR3 protein is CASSRSGDYEQYF. The CDR3 DNA sequence: TGTGCCAGCAGCCGCAGCGGAGACTACGAGCAGTACTTC.

The genes are TRBV19 and TRBJ1-3, with D unresolved. In germline, CDR1 is LNHDA, CDR2 SQIVND (reference sequence). Trimming took off 6 bases at V and 0 bases at J, with 9 bases between the two ends. This CDR3 has 14 residues. This chain's CDR3 is CASSPEISGNTIYF. Here the CDR3 DNA reads TGTGCCAGTAGCCCGGAGATCTCTGGAAACACCATATATTTT.

A remark on this clone: The junction differs from germline at one of its ends, possibly a read error. The V call is TRBV5-5, the J call TRBJ1-4; 9 bases match TRBD1. Per the germline V gene, CDR1 is SGHKS and CDR2 is YYEKEE (reference sequence). The CDR3 spans 14 residues. Here the CDR3 DNA reads TGTGCCAGCAGCCCCGAAGGACAGGGGCTGGGGAGGATTTTT. Translated, it gives CASSPEGQGLGRIF.